This TCR beta chain was documented in a study of cytomegalovirus exposure and HLA in healthy donors. In the study overall: The Caucasian-associated ancestry cluster held more than 80% of a few hundred genotyped donors. Whole-study results and caveats: A later look showed TCR association rates differing by HLA locus, highest for DRB1 and lowest for HLA-C.

The sample holds one count of this clone. The antigen is unknown. CDR3 length: 15 amino acids. Trimming at V came to 3 bases and at J to 1 base, leaving 4 bases not matched to a gene. Per the germline V gene, CDR1 is LGHNA and CDR2 is YSLEER. PCR employed 60 Vbeta and 13 Jbeta primers. TCRdb's copy holds only in-frame clones and misses some; the assay was immunoSEQ multiplex PCR. Found here are roughly 140,000 clones, approximately 81% of them singletons; the top ten hold about 2.1%. The chain employs TRBV4-3 and TRBJ2-7, with 9 bases lining up with TRBD1. The sequenced sample consisted of PBMCs. The sequence was collected from a young woman in good health and CMV-seronegative. CDR3 nucleotides: TGCGCCAGCAGCCAGGAGGACAGGGGATCCTACGAGCAGTACTTC. Translating gives CASSQEDRGSYEQYF.